The clone carrying this T cell receptor (beta chain) was observed once. Antigen: not known. Assay used: immunoSEQ multiplex PCR; TCRdb lists only in-frame clones, some missing. The sample has under 150,000 clones, about 63% seen once. This sample is part of a study of shared clonotypes between healthy human individuals. General study results and limits: Represented diversity (both genetic and exposure-history) was limited by the small number of donors. Naive CD4 clonotypes were shared across a handful of donors at about 5.3%.

The donors were adults (healthy and HIV-negative) with no recent acute infections or vaccinations. The source material was memory CD8+ T cells sorted from blood. The subset here: CD45RO+ cells pooled with CCR7-negative TemRA cells. This TCR was sampled from a woman aged 25 to 39 in good health.

As DNA, the CDR3 is TGTGCCACGGGACTAGCGATGAATGAGCAGTTCTTC. It translates to CATGLAMNEQFF. The chain uses TRBV27 and TRBJ2-1, with TRBD2 matching over 10 bases. The CDR3 consists of 12 residues. In germline, CDR1 is MNHEY, CDR2 SMNVEV (reference sequence). The junction had 4 bases not matched to a gene; V was cut back by 10 bases and J by 7 bases.